The next 6 T cell receptor beta chains were all read from a single sample in a study of blood T cell repertoires in COVID-19. Assay: immunoSEQ multiplex PCR; the TCRdb copy retains only in-frame clones and omits some. The repertoire includes approximately 470,000 clones, 80% to 90% of them detected once, and more than 3% sits in the top ten. Sequencing was done on a sample of peripheral blood. The receptors derive from a human donor in a cohort sampled during active COVID-19.

V usage is TRBV7-6 and J usage is TRBJ1-3; unclear D gene. The germline CDR1 and CDR2 sequences are SGHVS and FNYEAQ. Trimming shortened V by 5 bases and J by 0 bases, and 11 bases separated the two germline ends. The CDR3 length is 15 residues. The CDR3 loop reads CASSPGLSSGNTIYF. The DNA of the CDR3 is TGTGCCAGCAGCCCAGGACTCAGCTCTGGAAACACCATATATTTT.

The chain is built from TRBV6-5 and TRBJ1-1; 8 nucleotides line up with TRBD1. The CDR3 is 13 residues long. Germline loops: CDR1 MNHEY, CDR2 SVGAGI. The V gene end was trimmed by 2 bases and the J gene end by 11 bases; junction bases not matched to a gene: 7. DNA for the CDR3: TGTGCCAGCAGTTACAACAGGGGGGAAGCGGCTTTCTTT. Amino acid sequence: CASSYNRGEAAFF.

The rearrangement uses TRBV24-1 and TRBJ1-4, with D perhaps matching TRBD1 (5 bases). The CDR3 spans 15 residues. V was pared by 6 bases and J by 0 bases, with 10 bases between. Germline V gene data show CDR1 as KGHDR and CDR2 as SFDVKD. The CDR3 nucleotides are TGTGCCACCAGTCGGGGGGGGGCAACTAATGAAAAACTGTTTTTT. Protein sequence: CATSRGGATNEKLFF.

This sequence joins TRBV30 and TRBJ1-3; 9 nucleotides agree with TRBD1. Per germline, CDR1 GTSNPN and CDR2 SVGIG (reference sequence). V was clipped by 6 bases and J by 8 bases; unmatched bases: 8. CDR3 length: 13 residues. CDR3: CACWTGEKDTIYF. The CDR3 nucleotides read TGTGCCTGCTGGACAGGGGAGAAGGACACCATATATTTT. Supplemented by reference TRBV30 and TRBJ1-3, the full variable domain reads SQTIHQWPATLVQPVGSPLSLECTVEGTSNPNLYWYRQAAGRGLQLLFYSVGIGQISSEVPQNLSASRPQDRQFILSSKKLLLSDSGFYLCACWTGEKDTIYFGEGSWLTVV.

The chain uses TRBV14 and TRBJ1-1; D may be TRBD1 (5 bases). The CDR3 length is 14 residues. The V end lost 4 bases, the J end lost 0 bases, and 9 bases lay between the germline ends. Germline V gene data show CDR1 as SGHDN and CDR2 as FVKESK. CDR3 sequence (DNA): TGTGCCAGCAGCCCATACAGGTTGAACACTGAAGCTTTCTTT. It codes for CASSPYRLNTEAFF.

J is TRBJ1-3 and V is TRBV7-2; TRBD1 is a possible D gene (5 bases). V lost 0 bases and J 0 bases, leaving 12 bases between the germline ends. Germline V gene data show CDR1 as SGHTA and CDR2 as FQGNSA. This CDR3 has 17 amino acids. The CDR3 region is CASSLAVLTASGNTIYF. CDR3 DNA sequence: TGTGCCAGCAGCTTAGCGGTTTTGACAGCCTCTGGAAACACCATATATTTT.